The entry below describes one T cell receptor beta chain. As yet, its antigen is unknown. This sample is drawn from a study of Ad26.COV2.S vaccination and SARS-CoV-2 variants. Points from the study as a whole: Those who received vaccine or placebo ended up with similar non-spike TCR breadth. Estimates derived from TCR breadth and depth analyses may have underestimated total T cell responses.

This CDR3 is built from 15 residues. Per germline, CDR1 MNHEY and CDR2 SVGAGI. V dropped 6 bases and J dropped 7; count of bases not matched to a gene: 9. Some clones are missing from TCRdb's copy, which holds only in-frame ones; the method was immunoSEQ multiplex PCR. The data hold around 100,000 clones, with under 90% observed a single time. This specimen consisted of peripheral blood, obtained after recovery from COVID-19. J is TRBJ1-6 and V is TRBV6-5; 7 nucleotides match TRBD1. The sequence was obtained from a human donor who had recovered from COVID-19. DNA of the CDR3: TGTGCCAGCAGCCGTGACCAACAGGGGAATTCACCCCTCCACTTT. This translates into CASSRDQQGNSPLHF.